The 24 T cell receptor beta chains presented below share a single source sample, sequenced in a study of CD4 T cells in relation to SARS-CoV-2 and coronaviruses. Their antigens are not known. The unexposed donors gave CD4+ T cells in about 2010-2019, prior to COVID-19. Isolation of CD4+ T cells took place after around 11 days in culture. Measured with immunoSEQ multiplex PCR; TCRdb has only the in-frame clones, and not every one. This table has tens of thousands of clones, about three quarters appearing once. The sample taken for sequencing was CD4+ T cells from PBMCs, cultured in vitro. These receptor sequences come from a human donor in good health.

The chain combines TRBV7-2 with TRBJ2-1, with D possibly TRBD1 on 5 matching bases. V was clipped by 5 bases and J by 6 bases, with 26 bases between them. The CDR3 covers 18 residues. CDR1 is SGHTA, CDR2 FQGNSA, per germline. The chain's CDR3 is CASSPIRDGQGRANEQFF. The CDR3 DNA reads TGTGCCAGCAGCCCTATTAGGGATGGGCAGGGCAGGGCCAATGAGCAGTTCTTC.

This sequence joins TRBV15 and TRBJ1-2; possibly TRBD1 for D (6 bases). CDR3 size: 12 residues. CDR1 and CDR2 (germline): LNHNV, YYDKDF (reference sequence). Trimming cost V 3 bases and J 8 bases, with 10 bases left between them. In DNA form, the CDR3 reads TGTGCCACCAGCAGGGACAGCCAGGGCTACACCTTC. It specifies CATSRDSQGYTF.

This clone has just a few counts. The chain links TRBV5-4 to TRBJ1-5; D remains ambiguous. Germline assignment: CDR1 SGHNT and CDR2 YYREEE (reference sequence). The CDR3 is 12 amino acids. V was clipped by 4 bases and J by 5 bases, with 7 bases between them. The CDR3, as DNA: TGTGCCAGCAGCCAAGATGATCAGCCCCAGCATTTT. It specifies CASSQDDQPQHF.

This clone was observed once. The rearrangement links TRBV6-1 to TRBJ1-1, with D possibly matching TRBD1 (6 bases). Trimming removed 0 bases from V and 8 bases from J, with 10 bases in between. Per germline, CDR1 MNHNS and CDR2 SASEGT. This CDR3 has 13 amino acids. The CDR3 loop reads CASSEAGRGEAFF. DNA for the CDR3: TGTGCCAGCAGTGAAGCAGGAAGGGGGGAAGCTTTCTTT.

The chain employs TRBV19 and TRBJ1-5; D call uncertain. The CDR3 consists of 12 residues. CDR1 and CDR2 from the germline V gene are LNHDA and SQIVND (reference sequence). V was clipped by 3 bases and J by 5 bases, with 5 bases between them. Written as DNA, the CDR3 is TGTGCCAGTAGTATCAAGGATCAGCCCCAGCATTTT. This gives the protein CASSIKDQPQHF.

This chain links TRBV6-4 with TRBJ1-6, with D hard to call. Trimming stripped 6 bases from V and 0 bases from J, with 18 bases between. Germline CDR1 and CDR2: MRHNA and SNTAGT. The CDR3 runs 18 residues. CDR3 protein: CASRTLSPATSYNSPLHF. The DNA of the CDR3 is TGTGCCAGCAGAACTCTATCCCCGGCCACCTCCTATAATTCACCCCTCCACTTT.

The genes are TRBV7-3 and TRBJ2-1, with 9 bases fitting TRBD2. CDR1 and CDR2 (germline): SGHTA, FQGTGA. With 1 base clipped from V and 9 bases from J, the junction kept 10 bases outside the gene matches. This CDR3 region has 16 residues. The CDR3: CASSLNSAGGVGEQFF. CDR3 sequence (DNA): TGTGCCAGCAGCTTAAATTCAGCGGGAGGAGTCGGTGAGCAGTTCTTC.

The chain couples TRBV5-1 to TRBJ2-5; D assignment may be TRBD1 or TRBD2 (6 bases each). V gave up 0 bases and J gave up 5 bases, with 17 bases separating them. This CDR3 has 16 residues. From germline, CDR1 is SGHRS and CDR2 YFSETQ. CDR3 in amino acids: CASSLALGGLGETQYF. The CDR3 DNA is TGCGCCAGCAGCTTGGCCTTAGGGGGGCTTGGCGAGACCCAGTACTTC.

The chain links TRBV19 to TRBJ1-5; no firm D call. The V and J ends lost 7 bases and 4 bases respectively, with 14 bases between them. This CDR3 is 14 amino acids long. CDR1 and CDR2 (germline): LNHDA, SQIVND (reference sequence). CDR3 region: CASMREAKNQPQHF. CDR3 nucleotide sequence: TGTGCCAGTATGCGTGAGGCAAAGAATCAGCCCCAGCATTTT.

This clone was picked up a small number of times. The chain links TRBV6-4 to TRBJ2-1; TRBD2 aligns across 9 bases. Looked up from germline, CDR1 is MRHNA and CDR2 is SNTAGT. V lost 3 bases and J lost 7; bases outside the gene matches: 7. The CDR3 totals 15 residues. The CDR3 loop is CASSELAGASNEQFF. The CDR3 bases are TGTGCCAGCAGTGAATTAGCGGGAGCATCGAATGAGCAGTTCTTC.

The CDR3 spells CASSPSGTSVQYF. The CDR3 DNA reads as TGTGCCAGCAGTCCCTCCGGGACTAGCGTTCAGTACTTC. The genes are TRBV3-1 (or the pseudogene TRBV3-2) and TRBJ2-7, with 10 bases aligning to TRBD2. The germline V gene encodes CDR1 LGHDT and CDR2 YNNKEL (reference sequence). The V gene end was trimmed by 6 bases and the J gene end by 10 bases; junction bases not matched to a gene: 9. The CDR3 spans 13 residues.

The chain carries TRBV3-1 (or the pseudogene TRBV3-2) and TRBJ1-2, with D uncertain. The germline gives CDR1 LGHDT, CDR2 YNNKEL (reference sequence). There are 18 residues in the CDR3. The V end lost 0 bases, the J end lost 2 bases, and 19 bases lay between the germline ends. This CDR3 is CASSQESPDSPQNYGYTF. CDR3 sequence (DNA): TGTGCCAGCAGCCAAGAGAGTCCCGACTCGCCACAAAACTATGGCTACACCTTC.

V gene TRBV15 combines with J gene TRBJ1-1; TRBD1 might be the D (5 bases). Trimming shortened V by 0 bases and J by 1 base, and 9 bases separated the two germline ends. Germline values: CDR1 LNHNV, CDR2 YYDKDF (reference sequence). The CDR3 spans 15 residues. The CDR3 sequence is CATSRDRGTNTEAFF. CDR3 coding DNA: TGTGCCACCAGCAGAGATCGGGGCACGAACACTGAAGCTTTCTTT. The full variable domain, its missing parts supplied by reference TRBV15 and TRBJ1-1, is DAMVIQNPRYQVTQFGKPVTLSCSQTLNHNVMYWYQQKSSQAPKLLFHYYDKDFNNEADTPDNFQSRRPNTSFCFLDIRSPGLGDTAMYLCATSRDRGTNTEAFFGQGTRLTVV.

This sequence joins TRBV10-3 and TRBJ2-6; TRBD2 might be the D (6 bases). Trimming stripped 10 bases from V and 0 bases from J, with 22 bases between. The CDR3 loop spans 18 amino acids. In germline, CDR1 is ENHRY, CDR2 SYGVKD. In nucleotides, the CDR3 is TGTGCCACCGCGGGGAGTAGGGCGACTTTCTCTGGGGCCAACGTCCTGACTTTC. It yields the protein CATAGSRATFSGANVLTF.

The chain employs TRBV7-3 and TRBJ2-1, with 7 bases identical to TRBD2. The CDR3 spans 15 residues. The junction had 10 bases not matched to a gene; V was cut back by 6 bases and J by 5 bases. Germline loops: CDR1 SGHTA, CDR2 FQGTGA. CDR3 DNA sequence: TGTGCCAGCAGTCTCGGGGGACTATCGAACAATGAGCAGTTCTTC. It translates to CASSLGGLSNNEQFF.

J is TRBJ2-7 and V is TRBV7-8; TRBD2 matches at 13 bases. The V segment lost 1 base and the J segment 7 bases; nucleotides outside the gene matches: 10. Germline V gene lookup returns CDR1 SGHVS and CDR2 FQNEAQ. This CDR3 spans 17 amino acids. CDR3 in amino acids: CASSLEGLAGTTQEQYF. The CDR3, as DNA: TGTGCCAGCAGCTTAGAGGGACTAGCGGGGACCACTCAGGAGCAGTACTTC.

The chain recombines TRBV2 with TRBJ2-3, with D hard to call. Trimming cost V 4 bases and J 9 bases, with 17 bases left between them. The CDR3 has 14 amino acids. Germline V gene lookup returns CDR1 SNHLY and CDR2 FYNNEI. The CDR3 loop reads CASSVVYPPPTQYF. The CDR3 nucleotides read TGTGCCAGCAGTGTTGTATATCCCCCCCCGACGCAGTATTTT.

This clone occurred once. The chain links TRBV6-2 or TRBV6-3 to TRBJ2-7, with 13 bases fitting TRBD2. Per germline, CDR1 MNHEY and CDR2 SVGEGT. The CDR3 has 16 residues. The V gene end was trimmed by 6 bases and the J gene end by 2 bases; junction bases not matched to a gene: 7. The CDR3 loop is CASSLTGTSGTYEQYF. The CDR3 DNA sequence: TGTGCCAGCAGCCTCACCGGGACTAGCGGGACCTACGAGCAGTACTTC.

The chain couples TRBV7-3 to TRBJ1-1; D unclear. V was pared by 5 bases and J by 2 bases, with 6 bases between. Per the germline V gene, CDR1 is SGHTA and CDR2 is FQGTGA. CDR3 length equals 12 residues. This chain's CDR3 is CASSRKNTEAFF. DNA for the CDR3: TGTGCCAGCAGCCGGAAAAACACTGAAGCTTTCTTT.

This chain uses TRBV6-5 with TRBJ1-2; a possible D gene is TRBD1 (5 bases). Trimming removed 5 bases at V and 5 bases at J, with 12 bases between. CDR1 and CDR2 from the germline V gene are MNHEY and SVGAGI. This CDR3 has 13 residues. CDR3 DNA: TGTGCCAGCAGTCCCGACAGCAGATATGGCTACACCTTC. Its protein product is CASSPDSRYGYTF.

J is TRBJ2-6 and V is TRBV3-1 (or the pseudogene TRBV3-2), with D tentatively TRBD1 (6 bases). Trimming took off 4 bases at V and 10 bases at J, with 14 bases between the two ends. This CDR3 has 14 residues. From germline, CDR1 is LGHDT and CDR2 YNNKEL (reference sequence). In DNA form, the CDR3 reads TGTGCCAGCAGCCGACCGGGACATGGGAACGTCCTGACTTTC. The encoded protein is CASSRPGHGNVLTF.

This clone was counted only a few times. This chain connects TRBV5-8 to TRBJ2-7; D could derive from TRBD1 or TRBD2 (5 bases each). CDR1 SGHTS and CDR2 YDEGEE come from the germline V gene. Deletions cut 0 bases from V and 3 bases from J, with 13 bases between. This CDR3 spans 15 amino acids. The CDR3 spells CASSLAWGFGYEQYF. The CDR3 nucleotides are TGTGCCAGCAGCTTGGCATGGGGGTTTGGCTACGAGCAGTACTTC.

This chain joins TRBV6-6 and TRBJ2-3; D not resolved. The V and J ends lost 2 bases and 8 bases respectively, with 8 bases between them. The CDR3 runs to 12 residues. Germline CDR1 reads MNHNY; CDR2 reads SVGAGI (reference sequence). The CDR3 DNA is TGTGCCAGCAGTTACGAGCTCGGTACGCAGTATTTT. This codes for CASSYELGTQYF.

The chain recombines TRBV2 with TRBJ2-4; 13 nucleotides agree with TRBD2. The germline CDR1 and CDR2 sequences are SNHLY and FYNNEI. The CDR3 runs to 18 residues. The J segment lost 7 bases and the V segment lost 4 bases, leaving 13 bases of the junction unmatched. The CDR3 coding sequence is TGTGCCAGCAGTGTTGGACTAGCGGGAGACTATGGTTTGAACATTCAGTACTTC. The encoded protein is CASSVGLAGDYGLNIQYF.